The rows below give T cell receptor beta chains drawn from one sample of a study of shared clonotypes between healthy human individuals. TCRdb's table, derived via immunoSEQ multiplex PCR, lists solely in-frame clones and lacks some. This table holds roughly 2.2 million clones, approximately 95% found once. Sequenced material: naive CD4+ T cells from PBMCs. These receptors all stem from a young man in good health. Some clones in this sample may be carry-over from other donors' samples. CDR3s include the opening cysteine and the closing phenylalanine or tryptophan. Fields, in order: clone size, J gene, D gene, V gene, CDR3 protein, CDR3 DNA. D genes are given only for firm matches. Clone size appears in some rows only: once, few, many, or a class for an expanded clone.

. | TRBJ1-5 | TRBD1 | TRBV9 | CASSVGQGGQPQHF | TGTGCCAGCAGCGTGGGACAGGGAGGGCAGCCCCAGCATTTT
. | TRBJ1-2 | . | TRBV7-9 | CASSRDFSGYTF | TGTGCCAGCAGTAGGGATTTCTCTGGCTACACCTTC
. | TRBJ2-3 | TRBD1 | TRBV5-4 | CASSWTGGDTQYF | TGTGCCAGCAGCTGGACAGGCGGGGATACGCAGTATTTT
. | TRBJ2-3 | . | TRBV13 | CASSYVGRRASDTQYF | TGTGCCAGCAGCTACGTAGGGCGGAGGGCGTCAGATACGCAGTATTTT
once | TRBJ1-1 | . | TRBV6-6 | CASSPPMNTEAFF | TGTGCCAGCAGTCCCCCTATGAACACTGAAGCTTTCTTT
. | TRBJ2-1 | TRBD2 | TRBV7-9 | CASSWGLAGLSYNEQFF | TGTGCCAGCAGCTGGGGACTAGCGGGCCTTTCCTACAATGAGCAGTTCTTC
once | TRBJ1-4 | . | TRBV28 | CASSYNTNEKLFF | TGTGCCAGCAGTTATAACACTAATGAAAAACTGTTTTTT
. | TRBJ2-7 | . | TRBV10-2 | CASSGPQTYEQYF | TGCGCCAGCAGTGGACCCCAAACCTACGAGCAGTACTTC
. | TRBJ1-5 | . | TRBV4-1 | CASSRSEYSNQPQHF | TGCGCCAGCAGCCGGAGCGAATATAGCAATCAGCCCCAGCATTTT
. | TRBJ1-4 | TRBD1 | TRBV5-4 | CASSLAGTGGEKLFF | TGTGCCAGCAGCTTGGCGGGGACAGGGGGCGAAAAACTGTTTTTT
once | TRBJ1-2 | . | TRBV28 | CASSFDSNNYGYTF | TGTGCCAGCAGTTTTGACAGTAATAACTATGGCTACACCTTC
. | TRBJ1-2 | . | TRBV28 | CASSLPGGSSYGYTF | TGTGCCAGCAGTTTACCGGGGGGCTCCTCGTATGGCTACACCTTC
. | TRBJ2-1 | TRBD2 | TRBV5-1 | CASSLYGTSGNNEQFF | TGCGCCAGCAGCTTATATGGGACTAGCGGAAACAATGAGCAGTTCTTC
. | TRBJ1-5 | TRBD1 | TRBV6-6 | CASRMEGASNQPQHF | TGTGCCAGCAGAATGGAGGGGGCCAGCAATCAGCCCCAGCATTTT
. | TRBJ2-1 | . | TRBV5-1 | CASSLGTYNEQFF | TGCGCCAGCAGCTTGGGCACATACAATGAGCAGTTCTTC
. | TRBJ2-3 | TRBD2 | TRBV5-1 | CASSPASGLQTQYF | TGCGCCAGCAGCCCTGCTAGCGGCCTCCAGACGCAGTATTTT
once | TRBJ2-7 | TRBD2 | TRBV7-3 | CASSLRLAEEQYF | TGTGCCAGCAGCTTAAGACTAGCCGAGGAGCAGTACTTC
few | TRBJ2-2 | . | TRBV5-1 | CASSLGANTGELFF | TGCGCCAGCAGCTTGGGCGCGAACACCGGGGAGCTGTTTTTT
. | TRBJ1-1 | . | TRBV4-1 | CASSQDSGITEAFF | TGCGCCAGCAGCCAAGATTCAGGGATCACTGAAGCTTTCTTT
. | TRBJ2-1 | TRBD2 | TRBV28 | CASSLGPRTSGRRGSEQFF | TGTGCCAGCAGTTTAGGGCCGAGAACTAGCGGGAGGCGGGGATCTGAGCAGTTCTTC
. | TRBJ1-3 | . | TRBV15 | CATSRDARSSGNTIYF | TGTGCCACCAGCAGAGATGCCCGTAGCTCTGGAAACACCATATATTTT
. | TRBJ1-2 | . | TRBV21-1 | CASSREPHPRALGYTF | TGTGCCAGCAGCAGAGAACCACACCCCCGAGCCCTTGGCTACACCTTC
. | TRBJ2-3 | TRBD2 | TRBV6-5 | CASRGTSGITDTQYF | TGTGCCAGCAGGGGGACTAGCGGTATCACAGATACGCAGTATTTT
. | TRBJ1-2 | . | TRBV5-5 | CASSLRTANYGYTF | TGTGCCAGCAGCTTGCGGACAGCTAACTATGGCTACACCTTC
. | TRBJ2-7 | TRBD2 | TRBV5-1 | CASSLGGLAGWSEQYF | TGCGCCAGCAGCTTGGGAGGACTAGCGGGCTGGTCCGAGCAGTACTTC
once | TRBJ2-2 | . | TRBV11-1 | CASSSRGAGVSAGELFF | TGTGCCAGCAGCTCTCGGGGGGCGGGAGTGTCTGCCGGGGAGCTGTTTTTT
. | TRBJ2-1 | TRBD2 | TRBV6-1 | CASSPSGSSYNEQFF | TGTGCCAGCAGCCCCAGCGGGAGCTCCTACAATGAGCAGTTCTTC
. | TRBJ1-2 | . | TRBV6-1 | CASSEAPTRGYTF | TGTGCCAGCAGTGAAGCCCCTACTAGGGGCTACACCTTC
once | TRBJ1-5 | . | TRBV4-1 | CASSREAGNQPQHF | TGCGCCAGCAGCCGGGAGGCAGGCAATCAGCCCCAGCATTTT
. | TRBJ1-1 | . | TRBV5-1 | CASSLAGGRNTEAFF | TGCGCCAGCAGCTTGGCGGGAGGCCGGAACACTGAAGCTTTCTTT
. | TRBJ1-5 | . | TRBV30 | CAWSVGTPFFQPQHF | TGTGCCTGGAGTGTCGGGACCCCGTTTTTTCAGCCCCAGCATTTT
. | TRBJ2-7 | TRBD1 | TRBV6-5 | CASRSPRDSNYEQYF | TGTGCCAGCAGGTCCCCCCGGGACAGTAACTACGAGCAGTACTTC
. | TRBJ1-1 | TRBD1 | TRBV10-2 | CASRGITGGAGTEAFF | TGCGCCAGCAGGGGGATCACAGGGGGAGCGGGCACTGAAGCTTTCTTT
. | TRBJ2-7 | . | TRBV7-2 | CASSLEHGGRPESYEQYF | TGTGCCAGCAGCTTAGAACATGGGGGGCGACCCGAATCCTACGAGCAGTACTTC
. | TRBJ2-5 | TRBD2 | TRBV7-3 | CASSPTSGRETQYF | TGTGCCAGCAGCCCGACTAGCGGGAGGGAGACCCAGTACTTC
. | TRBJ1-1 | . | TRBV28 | CASSVPAAIMNTEAFF | TGTGCCAGCAGTGTCCCAGCAGCTATTATGAACACTGAAGCTTTCTTT
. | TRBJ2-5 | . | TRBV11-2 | CASSLVPSLAEETQYF | TGTGCCAGCAGCTTAGTTCCAAGTTTGGCGGAAGAGACCCAGTACTTC
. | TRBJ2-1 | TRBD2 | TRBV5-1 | CASSSTLAAEQFF | TGCGCCAGCAGCTCAACCCTAGCGGCCGAGCAGTTCTTC
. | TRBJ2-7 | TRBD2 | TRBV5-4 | CASSLWREGGEQYF | TGTGCCAGCAGCTTGTGGCGGGAGGGGGGCGAGCAGTACTTC
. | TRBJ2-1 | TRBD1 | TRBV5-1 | CASSLEGQSNEQFF | TGCGCCAGCAGCTTGGAGGGACAGTCTAATGAGCAGTTCTTC
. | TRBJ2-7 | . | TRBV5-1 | CASSLGGTASYEQYF | TGCGCCAGCAGCTTGGGGGGGACGGCTTCCTACGAGCAGTACTTC
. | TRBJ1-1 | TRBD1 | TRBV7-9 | CASSRDRVEAFF | TGTGCCAGCAGCCGGGACAGGGTAGAAGCTTTCTTT
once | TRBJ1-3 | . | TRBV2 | CASSPREGGNTIYF | TGTGCCAGCAGTCCCCGGGAGGGCGGAAACACCATATATTTT
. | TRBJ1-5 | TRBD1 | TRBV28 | CASRKKTGIRQPQHF | TGTGCCAGCAGGAAAAAGACAGGGATTCGACAGCCCCAGCATTTT
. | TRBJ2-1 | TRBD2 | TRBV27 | CASSLTSGHQFF | TGTGCCAGCAGTTTGACTAGCGGACACCAGTTCTTC
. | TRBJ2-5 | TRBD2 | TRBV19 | CASSTTSGSRETQYF | TGTGCCAGTAGTACCACTAGCGGGAGTAGGGAGACCCAGTACTTC
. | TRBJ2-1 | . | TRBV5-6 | CASSLGPIYNEQFF | TGTGCCAGCAGCTTGGGACCCATTTACAATGAGCAGTTCTTC
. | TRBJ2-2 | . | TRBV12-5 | CASGWGTQGNTGELFF | TGTGCTAGTGGTTGGGGGACACAGGGCAACACCGGGGAGCTGTTTTTT
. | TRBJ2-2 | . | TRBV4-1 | CASSQLIAEGAGELFF | TGCGCCAGCAGCCAACTTATAGCGGAGGGGGCCGGGGAGCTGTTTTTT
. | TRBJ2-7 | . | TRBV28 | CASSVRDGAYEQYF | TGTGCCAGCAGTGTCCGGGACGGCGCCTACGAGCAGTACTTC
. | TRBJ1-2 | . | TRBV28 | CASSPGQNYGYTF | TGTGCCAGCAGTCCCGGACAGAACTATGGCTACACCTTC
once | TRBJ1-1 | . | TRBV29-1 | CSVRKGGDTEAFF | TGCAGCGTCCGAAAGGGGGGGGACACTGAAGCTTTCTTT
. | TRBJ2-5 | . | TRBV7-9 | CASSWGIGETQYF | TGTGCCAGCAGCTGGGGCATAGGGGAGACCCAGTACTTC
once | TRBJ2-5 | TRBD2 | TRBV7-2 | CASGLAGAQTQYF | TGTGCCAGCGGATTAGCGGGTGCCCAGACCCAGTACTTC
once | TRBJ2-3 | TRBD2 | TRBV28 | CASGSGEGRDTQYF | TGTGCCAGCGGCTCGGGGGAGGGCCGAGATACGCAGTATTTT